Listed here are 5 T cell receptor beta chains from one sample, sequenced in a study of human T cells and chemical hapten exposure. Using its own MiXCR run on the RACE reads, TCRdb lists one record per CDR3 protein. This sample has approximately 180,000 distinct CDR3 sequences; roughly 30% occur once, and the top ten carry roughly 3%. Time point indicated: pre-sensitization, week 0. Described treatment: therapeutic diphenylcyclopropenone sensitization with weekly scalp DPC. The material sequenced was whole blood, taken in connection with sensitization to the hapten diphenylcyclopropenone (DPC). Receptors originate from a woman in her 30s with alopecia areata. Some clones in this sample may be carry-over from other donors' samples.

This clonotype has only a few counts. The CDR3 sequence is CASSFGGATGNTIYF. CDR3 bases: TGTGCCAGCAGTTTCGGGGGCGCAACGGGAAACACCATATATTTT. The chain is built from TRBV28 and TRBJ1-3, with D possibly TRBD1 on 6 matching bases. Germline V gives CDR1 MDHEN, CDR2 SYDVKM. Deletions cut 3 bases from V and 4 bases from J, with 13 bases between. This CDR3 is built from 15 residues.

This sequence joins TRBV7-9 and TRBJ2-7; 8 bases line up with TRBD2. The CDR3 spans 15 residues. Germline lookup yields CDR1 SEHNR and CDR2 FQNEAQ (reference sequence). With 7 bases clipped from V and 5 bases from J, the junction kept 13 bases outside the gene matches. The DNA of the CDR3 is TGTGCCAGCAACACCGGGGGGGGACCCATTAACGAGCAGTACTTC. Translated, it gives CASNTGGGPINEQYF. Supplemented by reference TRBV7-9 and TRBJ2-7, the full variable domain reads DTGVSQNPRHKITKRGQNVTFRCDPISEHNRLYWYRQTLGQGPEFLTYFQNEAQLEKSRLLSDRFSAERPKGSFSTLEIQRTEQGDSAMYLCASNTGGGPINEQYFGPGTRLTVT.

This clonotype has just a few counts. CDR3 sequence reads: CSELRTASNEQFF. In DNA form, the CDR3 reads TGCAGTGAATTGAGGACCGCCTCCAATGAGCAGTTCTTC. V usage is TRBV20-1 and J usage is TRBJ2-1; D unclear. The ends were cut back, 7 bases at V and 6 bases at J, with 16 bases in the middle. CDR3 length: 13 amino acids. Germline V gene data show CDR1 as DFQATT and CDR2 as SNEGSKA (reference sequence).

The chain links TRBV12-3 or TRBV12-4 to TRBJ2-4; 9 positions match TRBD2. This CDR3 has 16 amino acids. J lost 0 bases, V lost 2 bases, and 2 bases had no gene match. CDR3 nucleotides: TGTGCCAGCAGTTTAAGCGGGGGGTTAGCCAAAAACATTCAGTACTTC. Residues: CASSLSGGLAKNIQYF.

The DNA of the CDR3 is TGTGCCAGCAGCTTGAGGACTAGCGGGAATTCTGGAGATACGCAGTATTTT. Encoded protein: CASSLRTSGNSGDTQYF. This chain joins TRBV5-6 and TRBJ2-3, with 12 bases fitting TRBD2. The length of the CDR3 is 17 residues. V trimming: 1 base; J trimming: 5 bases; junction bases outside the gene matches: 8. CDR1 and CDR2 (germline): SGHDT, YYEEEE.